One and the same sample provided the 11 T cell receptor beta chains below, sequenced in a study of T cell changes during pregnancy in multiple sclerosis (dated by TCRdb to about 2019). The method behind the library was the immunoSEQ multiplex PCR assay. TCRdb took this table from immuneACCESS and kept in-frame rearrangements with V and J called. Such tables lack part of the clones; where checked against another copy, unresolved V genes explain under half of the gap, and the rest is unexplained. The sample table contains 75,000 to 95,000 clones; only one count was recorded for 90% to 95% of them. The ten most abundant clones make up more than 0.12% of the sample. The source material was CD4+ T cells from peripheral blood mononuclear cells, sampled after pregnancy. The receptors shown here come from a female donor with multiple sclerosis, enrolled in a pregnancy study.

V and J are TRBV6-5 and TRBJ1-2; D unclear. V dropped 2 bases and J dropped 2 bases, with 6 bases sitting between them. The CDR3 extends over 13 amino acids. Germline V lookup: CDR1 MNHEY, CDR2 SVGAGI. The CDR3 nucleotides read TGTGCCAGCAGTTACGGGCAGAACTATGGCTACACCTTC. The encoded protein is CASSYGQNYGYTF.

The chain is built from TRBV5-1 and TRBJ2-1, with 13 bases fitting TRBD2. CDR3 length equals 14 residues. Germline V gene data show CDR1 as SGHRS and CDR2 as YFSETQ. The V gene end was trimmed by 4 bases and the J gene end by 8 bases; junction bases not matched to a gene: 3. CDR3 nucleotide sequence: TGCGCCAGCAGCAGGACTAGCGGGAGCTATGAGCAGTTCTTC. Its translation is CASSRTSGSYEQFF.

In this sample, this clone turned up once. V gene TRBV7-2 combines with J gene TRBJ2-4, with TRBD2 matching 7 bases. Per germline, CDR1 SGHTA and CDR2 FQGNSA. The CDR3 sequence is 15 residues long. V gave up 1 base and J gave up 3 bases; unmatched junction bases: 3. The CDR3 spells CASSLVGGGKNIQYF. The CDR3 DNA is TGTGCCAGCAGCTTAGTTGGGGGGGGCAAAAACATTCAGTACTTC.

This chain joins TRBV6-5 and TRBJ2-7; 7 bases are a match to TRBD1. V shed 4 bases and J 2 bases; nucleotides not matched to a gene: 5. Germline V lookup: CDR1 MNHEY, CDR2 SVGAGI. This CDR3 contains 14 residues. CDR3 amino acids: CASSLTGWTYEQYF. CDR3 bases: TGTGCCAGCAGTTTGACAGGGTGGACCTACGAGCAGTACTTC.

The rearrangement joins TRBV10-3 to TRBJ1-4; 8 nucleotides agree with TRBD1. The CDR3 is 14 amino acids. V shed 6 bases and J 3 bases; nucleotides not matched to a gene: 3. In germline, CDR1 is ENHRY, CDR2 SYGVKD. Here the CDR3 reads CAIRADRANEKLFF. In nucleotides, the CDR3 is TGTGCCATCAGGGCGGACAGGGCTAATGAAAAACTGTTTTTT.

CDR3 bases: TGTGCCAGCAGCGGTGGAGGGTTGTTGACCGGGGAGCTGTTTTTT. This translates into CASSGGGLLTGELFF. The rearrangement joins TRBV9 to TRBJ2-2; D is possibly TRBD2 (6 bases). V lost 3 bases and J lost 5, with 14 bases in between. CDR1 is SGDLS, CDR2 YYNGEE, per germline. The CDR3 has 15 residues.

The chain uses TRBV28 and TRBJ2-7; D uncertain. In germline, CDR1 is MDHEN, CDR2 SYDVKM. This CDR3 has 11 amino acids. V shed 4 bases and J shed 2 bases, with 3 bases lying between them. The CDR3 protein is CASSSPYEQYF. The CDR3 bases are TGTGCCAGCAGTTCTCCCTACGAGCAGTACTTC.

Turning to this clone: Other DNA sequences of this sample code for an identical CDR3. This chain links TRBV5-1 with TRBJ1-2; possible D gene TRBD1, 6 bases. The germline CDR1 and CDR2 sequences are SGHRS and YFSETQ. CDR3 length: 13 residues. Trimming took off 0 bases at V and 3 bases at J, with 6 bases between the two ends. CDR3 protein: CASSLDRDYGYTF. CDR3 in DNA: TGCGCCAGCAGCTTGGACAGGGACTATGGCTACACCTTC.

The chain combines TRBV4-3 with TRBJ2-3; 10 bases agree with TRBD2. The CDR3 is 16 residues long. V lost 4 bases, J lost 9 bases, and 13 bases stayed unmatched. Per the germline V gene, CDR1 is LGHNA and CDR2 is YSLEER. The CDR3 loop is CASSLGRTSGAQTQYF. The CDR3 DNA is TGCGCCAGCAGCCTAGGAAGGACTAGCGGTGCGCAAACGCAGTATTTT.

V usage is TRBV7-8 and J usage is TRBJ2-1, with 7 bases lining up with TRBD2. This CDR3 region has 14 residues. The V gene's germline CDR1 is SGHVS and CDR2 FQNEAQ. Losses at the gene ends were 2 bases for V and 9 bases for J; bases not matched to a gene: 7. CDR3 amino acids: CASSLLTSKAEQFF. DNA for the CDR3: TGTGCCAGCAGCTTATTGACTAGCAAGGCTGAGCAGTTCTTC.

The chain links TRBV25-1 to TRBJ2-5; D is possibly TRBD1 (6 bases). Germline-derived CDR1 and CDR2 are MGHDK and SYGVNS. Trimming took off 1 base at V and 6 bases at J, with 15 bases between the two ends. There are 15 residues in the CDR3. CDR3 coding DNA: TGTGCCAGCAGTGAATCTGGGGGCCCGGTAAAGACCCAGTACTTC. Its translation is CASSESGGPVKTQYF.